This is a list of T cell receptor beta chains from one sample in a study of human T cells and chemical hapten exposure. TCRdb ran MiXCR on the RACE reads and lists one entry per CDR3 protein. The sample has about 120,000 distinct CDR3 sequences; roughly 14% are singletons. The material sequenced was whole blood, taken in connection with sensitization to the hapten diphenylcyclopropenone (DPC). These receptors originate from a woman between 18 and 29 years old with alopecia areata. Some clones in this sample may be carry-over from other donors' samples. The CDR3 runs from the conserved cysteine through the conserved F or W. A D gene is named only where the DNA matches it firmly. Size tells how often a clone was seen (once, few, many) or the class of an expanded clone, and some rows leave it out.

clone size,D gene,J gene,V gene,CDR3 protein,CDR3 DNA
many,.,TRBJ1-5,TRBV12-3/TRBV12-4,CASSFRDQPQHF,TGTGCCAGCAGTTTCCGGGATCAGCCCCAGCATTTT
many,TRBD2,TRBJ2-5,TRBV7-2,CASSLNGGARETQYF,TGTGCCAGCAGCTTAAACGGGGGGGCGAGAGAGACCCAGTACTTC
few,TRBD1,TRBJ1-1,TRBV18,CASSAGGATEAFF,TGTGCCAGCTCAGCAGGGGGAGCGACTGAAGCTTTCTTT
.,.,TRBJ1-2,TRBV6-1,CASSDSSNYGYTF,TGTGCCAGCAGTGACAGCTCTAACTATGGCTACACCTTC
.,.,TRBJ2-5,TRBV5-1,CASSLGQIQETQYF,TGCGCCAGCAGCTTAGGACAAATCCAAGAGACCCAGTACTTC
few,.,TRBJ1-5,TRBV2,CASSSNGGSQPQHF,TGTGCCAGCAGTTCCAATGGGGGCAGCCAGCCCCAGCATTTT
once,.,TRBJ2-3,TRBV27,CASSFSGRTDTQYF,TGTGCCAGCAGCTTTAGCGGACGCACAGATACGCAGTATTTT
many,.,TRBJ2-1,TRBV5-1,CASSLPYNEQFF,TGCGCCAGCAGCTTACCCTACAATGAGCAGTTCTTC
many,.,TRBJ1-1,TRBV7-9,CASSLDGIAEAFF,TGTGCCAGCAGCTTGGATGGTATTGCTGAAGCTTTCTTT
few,TRBD1,TRBJ2-1,TRBV5-6,CASSQDRVSYNEQFF,TGTGCCAGCAGCCAGGACAGGGTCAGCTACAATGAGCAGTTCTTC
many,.,TRBJ1-3,TRBV29-1,CSVGAGPPGNTIYF,TGCAGCGTCGGGGCAGGTCCCCCTGGAAACACCATATATTTT
.,.,TRBJ1-1,TRBV7-9,CASSSRPEAFF,TGTGCCAGCAGCTCGAGACCCGAAGCTTTCTTT
many,TRBD1,TRBJ1-6,TRBV4-3,CASSRGTGSYNSPLHF,TGCGCCAGCAGCCGAGGGACAGGTTCCTATAATTCACCCCTCCACTTT
few,.,TRBJ2-5,TRBV20-1,CSASRGTWFGTQYF,TGCAGTGCTAGTAGGGGGACCTGGTTTGGGACCCAGTACTTC
few,.,TRBJ1-4,TRBV12-3/TRBV12-4,CASTLRGGKLFF,TGTGCCAGCACCCTAAGGGGTGGAAAACTGTTTTTT
few,.,TRBJ1-6,TRBV4-3,CASSTQLGAGGSSPLHF,TGCGCCAGCAGCACCCAGTTGGGGGCTGGGGGCAGTTCACCCCTCCACTTT
many,TRBD2,TRBJ2-3,TRBV11-2,CASSLAGLAGQEADTQYF,TGTGCCAGCAGCTTAGCAGGACTAGCGGGCCAAGAGGCAGATACGCAGTATTTT
many,.,TRBJ1-2,TRBV11-2,CASSLGGGYTF,TGTGCCAGCAGCTTGGGGGGTGGCTACACCTTC
.,.,TRBJ2-5,TRBV10-3,CAISEDNSQETQYF,TGTGCCATCAGTGAGGACAACTCACAAGAGACCCAGTACTTC
few,.,TRBJ1-1,TRBV7-2,CASSLGVRGNTEAFF,TGTGCCAGCAGCTTAGGGGTCAGGGGCAACACTGAAGCTTTCTTT
few,.,TRBJ1-5,TRBV27,CASSATYYSNQPQHF,TGTGCCAGCAGTGCCACCTATTATAGCAATCAGCCCCAGCATTTT
many,TRBD1,TRBJ1-5,TRBV7-2,CASSLTGGNQPQHF,TGTGCCAGCAGCCTGACAGGGGGAAATCAGCCCCAGCATTTT